The source of this T cell receptor (beta chain) is a study of a mutant IDH1 vaccine in newly diagnosed glioma. The time point here: week 35, safety follow-up. What each vaccine dose contained was 300 ug of mutant IDH1 20-mer peptide, accompanied by topical imiquimod. Study results and caveats: Whatever changes occurred in top peripheral T cell clonotypes seemed unrelated to pseudoprogression.

Assay used: immunoSEQ multiplex PCR; TCRdb lists only in-frame clones, some missing. Of some 50,000 clones listed, almost 95% are singletons. This CDR3 comprises 18 residues. In germline, CDR1 is LGHNA, CDR2 YSLEER. The V gene end was trimmed by 1 base and the J gene end by 0 bases; junction bases not matched to a gene: 6. A note on this clone: What it recognizes is unknown.

The receptor was derived from a man aged 50 to 59 with glioma. The J gene is TRBJ2-1, the V gene TRBV4-3, with 10 bases fitting TRBD2. Specimen: PBMCs, collected from a glioma patient whose treatment included an IDH1 peptide vaccine. The CDR3 here is CASSQVSGGLSSYNEQFF. CDR3 coding DNA: TGCGCCAGCAGCCAAGTTAGCGGGGGGCTGAGCTCCTACAATGAGCAGTTCTTC.